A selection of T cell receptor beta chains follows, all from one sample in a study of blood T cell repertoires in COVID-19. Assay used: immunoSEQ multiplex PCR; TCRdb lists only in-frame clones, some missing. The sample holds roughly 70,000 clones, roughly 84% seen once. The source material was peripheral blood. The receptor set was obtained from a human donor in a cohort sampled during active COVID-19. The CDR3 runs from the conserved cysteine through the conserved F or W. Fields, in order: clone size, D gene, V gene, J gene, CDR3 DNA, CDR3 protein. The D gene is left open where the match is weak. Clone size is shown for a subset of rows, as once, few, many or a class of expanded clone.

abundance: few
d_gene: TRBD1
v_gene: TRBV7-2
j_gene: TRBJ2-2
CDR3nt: TGTGCCAGCAGCTTGACCGGGACAGGGGGCATCGGGGAGCTGTTTTTT
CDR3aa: CASSLTGTGGIGELFF

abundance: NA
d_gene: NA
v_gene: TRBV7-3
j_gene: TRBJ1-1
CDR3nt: TGTGCCAGCAGCTTAGGACACTCGAACACTGAAGCTTTCTTT
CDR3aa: CASSLGHSNTEAFF

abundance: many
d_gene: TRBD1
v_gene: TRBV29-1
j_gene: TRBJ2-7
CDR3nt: TGCAGCGTCCGGACAGGGACCTACGAGCAGTACTTC
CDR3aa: CSVRTGTYEQYF

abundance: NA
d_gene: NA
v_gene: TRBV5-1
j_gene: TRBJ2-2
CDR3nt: TGCGCCAGCAGCTTGGCGGTTTCAAGTGGGAGATGGACCGGGGAGCTGTTTTTT
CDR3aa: CASSLAVSSGRWTGELFF

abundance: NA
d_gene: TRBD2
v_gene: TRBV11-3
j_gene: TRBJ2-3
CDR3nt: TGTGCCAGCAGGCCAGCGGGGGGGGTTTCAGATACGCAGTATTTT
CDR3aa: CASRPAGGVSDTQYF

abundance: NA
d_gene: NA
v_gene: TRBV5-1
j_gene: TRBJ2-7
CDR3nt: TGCGCCAGCAGCTTGGAATCGACCCGGAGGGAGCAGTACTTC
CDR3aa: CASSLESTRREQYF

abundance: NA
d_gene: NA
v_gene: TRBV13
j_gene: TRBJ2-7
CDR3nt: TGTGCCAGCAGCTTAGGCTTTCACGAGCAGTACTTC
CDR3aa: CASSLGFHEQYF

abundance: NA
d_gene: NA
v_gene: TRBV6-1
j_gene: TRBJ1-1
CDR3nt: TGTGCCAGCAGTGAAGGTCAGGCCTTAAGCCAAACTGAAGCTTTCTTT
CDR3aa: CASSEGQALSQTEAFF

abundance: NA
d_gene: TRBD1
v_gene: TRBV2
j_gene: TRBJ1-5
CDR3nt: TGTGCCAGCAGGCTGACAGGGCCCCAGCCCCAGCATTTT
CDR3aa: CASRLTGPQPQHF

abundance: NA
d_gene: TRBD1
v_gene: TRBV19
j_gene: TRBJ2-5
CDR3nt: TGTGCCAGTAGTTACAAGACCGATCGACAGGGGTGGCAAGAGACCCAGTACTTC
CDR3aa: CASSYKTDRQGWQETQYF

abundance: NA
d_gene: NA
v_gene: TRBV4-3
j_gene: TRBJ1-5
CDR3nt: TGCGCCAGCAGCCAAGATCGGGGGAGGCAGCCCCAGCATTTT
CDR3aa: CASSQDRGRQPQHF

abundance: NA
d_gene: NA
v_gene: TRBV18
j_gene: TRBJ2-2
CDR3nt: TGTGCCAGCTCACCCCTTGTACAGCGGGCGAACACCGGGGAGCTGTTTTTT
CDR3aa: CASSPLVQRANTGELFF

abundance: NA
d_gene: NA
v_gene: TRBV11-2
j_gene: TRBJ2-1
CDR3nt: TGTGCCAGCAGTTCTAATCCGTACAATGAGCAGTTCTTC
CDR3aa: CASSSNPYNEQFF

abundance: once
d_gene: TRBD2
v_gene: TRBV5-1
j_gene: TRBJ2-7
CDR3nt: TGCGCCAGCAGCTCCGGACTAGCGGGGATAAAAGGGTACGAGCAGTACTTC
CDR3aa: CASSSGLAGIKGYEQYF

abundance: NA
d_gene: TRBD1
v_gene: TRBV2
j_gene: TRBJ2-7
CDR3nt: TGTGCCAGCTCCCAGGACAGGGGGTATGAGCAGTACTTC
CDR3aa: CASSQDRGYEQYF

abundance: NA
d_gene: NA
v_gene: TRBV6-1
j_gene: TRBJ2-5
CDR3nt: TGTGCCAGCAGTGAAGGGGCAGGGATGCAAGAGACTCAGTACTTC
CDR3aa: CASSEGAGMQETQYF

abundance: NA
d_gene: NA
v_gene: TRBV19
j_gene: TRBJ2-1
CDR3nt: TGTGCCAGTAGTACCCTACAGGGAGAATACAATGAGCAGTTCTTC
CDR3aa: CASSTLQGEYNEQFF

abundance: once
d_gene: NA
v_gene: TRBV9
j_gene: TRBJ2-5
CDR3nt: TGTGCCAGCAGCGTAGGAGGGTCCGAGACCCAGTACTTC
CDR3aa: CASSVGGSETQYF

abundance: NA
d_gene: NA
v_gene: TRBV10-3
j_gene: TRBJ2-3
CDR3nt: TGTGCCACACTGGGGGGGCGCACAGATACGCAGTATTTT
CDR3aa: CATLGGRTDTQYF

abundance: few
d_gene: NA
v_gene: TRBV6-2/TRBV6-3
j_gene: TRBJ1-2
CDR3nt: TGTGCCAGCAGTACCCCGGGGGTGAACTATGGCTACACCTTC
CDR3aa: CASSTPGVNYGYTF

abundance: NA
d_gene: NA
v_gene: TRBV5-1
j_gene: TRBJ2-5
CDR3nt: TGCGCCAGCAGCTTTGGGGGGGGGCCCCAAGAGACCCAGTACTTC
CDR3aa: CASSFGGGPQETQYF

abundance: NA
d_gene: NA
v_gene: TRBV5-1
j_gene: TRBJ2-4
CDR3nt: TGCGCCAGCAGCTTTTCACCACTAGACAAAAACATTCAGTACTTC
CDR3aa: CASSFSPLDKNIQYF

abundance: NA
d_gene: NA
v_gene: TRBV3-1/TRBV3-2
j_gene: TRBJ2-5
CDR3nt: TGTGCCAGCAGCCTCCGGGAGACCCAGTACTTC
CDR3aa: CASSLRETQYF

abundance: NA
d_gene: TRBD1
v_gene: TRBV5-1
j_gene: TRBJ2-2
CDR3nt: TGCGCCAGCAGCAAACAGGGGACCGGGGAGCTGTTTTTT
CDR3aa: CASSKQGTGELFF

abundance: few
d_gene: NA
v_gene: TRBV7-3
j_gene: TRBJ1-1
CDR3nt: TGTGCCAGCAGCGCAGCGGGACAAATTGAAGCTTTCTTT
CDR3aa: CASSAAGQIEAFF

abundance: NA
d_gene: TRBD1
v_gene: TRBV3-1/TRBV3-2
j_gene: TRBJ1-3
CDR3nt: TGTGCCAGCAGCCAGCCGGGACAGGGAGGGAACACCATATATTTT
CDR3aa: CASSQPGQGGNTIYF